Listed below are T cell receptor beta chains from one sample, sequenced in a study of TIL therapy for anti-PD-1-resistant metastatic lung cancer. Sequencing used immunoSEQ multiplex PCR; TCRdb keeps in-frame clones, though not all of them. The sample yields 40,000 to 55,000 clones, approximately 79% seen once. The specimen was blood, collected at baseline. The receptor set was obtained from a woman aged 25 to 80 with non-small cell lung cancer. Both conserved end residues are part of each CDR3. A D gene is named only where the DNA matches it firmly. For some rows the clone size is stated as once, few or many, or as a class when expanded; others skip it.

j_call d_call clone_size v_call cdr3_nt cdr3_aa
TRBJ1-2 . . TRBV18 TGTGCCAGCTCACCGACAGTTAACTATGGCTACACCTTC CASSPTVNYGYTF
TRBJ1-1 . few TRBV29-1 TGCAGCGTTGAAGGACAGATGAACACTGAAGCTTTCTTT CSVEGQMNTEAFF
TRBJ1-1 . . TRBV18 TGTGCCAGCTCACCGAACAGGGCAGGGGTGAACACTGAAGCTTTCTTT CASSPNRAGVNTEAFF
TRBJ1-2 . . TRBV6-5 TGTGCCAGCAGCCGACAGATCTATGGCTACACCTTC CASSRQIYGYTF
TRBJ1-2 TRBD1 few TRBV5-6 TGTGCCAGCAGCTTGTGGGTGGCAGGGGGCGACTATGGCTACACCTTC CASSLWVAGGDYGYTF
TRBJ2-2 TRBD2 . TRBV4-1 TGCGCCAGCAGCCCCGCTAGCGGGAGGACCGGGGAGCTGTTTTTT CASSPASGRTGELFF
TRBJ1-2 . few TRBV30 TGTGCCTGGACCTCAGACGAGGGCCTAGGAGGTGGCTACACCTTC CAWTSDEGLGGGYTF
TRBJ2-7 TRBD1 . TRBV11-2 TGTGCCAGCAGCTTGAGTCAGGGGGAATATTACGAGCAGTACTTC CASSLSQGEYYEQYF
TRBJ2-1 . . TRBV9 TGTGCCAGCAGCGTGAATGACAATGAGCAGTTCTTC CASSVNDNEQFF
TRBJ2-2 TRBD2 . TRBV7-8 TGTGCCAGCAGCTTAGAGTTTGGGGCGGGAGGGTTAACCGGGGAGCTGTTTTTT CASSLEFGAGGLTGELFF
TRBJ1-1 . . TRBV7-8 TGTGCCAGCAGCGATTTAGGTACGAGGAACACTGAAGCTTTCTTT CASSDLGTRNTEAFF
TRBJ2-2 TRBD2 . TRBV7-8 TGTGCCAGCGGACTAGCGGGAGCCGGGGAGCTGTTTTTT CASGLAGAGELFF
TRBJ2-4 TRBD2 . TRBV7-9 TGTGCCAGCAGCTTAGCCCTAGCGGGAGGAAACATTCAGTACTTC CASSLALAGGNIQYF
TRBJ1-5 . . TRBV6-5 TGTGCCAGCACTCTTAAGGCACAGTGGGGTCAGCCCCAGCATTTT CASTLKAQWGQPQHF
TRBJ1-1 . . TRBV14 TGTGCCAGTAGCAGCCAGGTGAACACTGAAGCTTTCTTT CASSSQVNTEAFF
TRBJ2-7 TRBD2 . TRBV29-1 TGCAGCGTTGAAGTCCTCCTAGCGGGAGAAAACGAGCAGTACTTC CSVEVLLAGENEQYF
TRBJ1-4 . . TRBV18 TGTGCCAGCTCACCGCGGACAGATGAAAAACTGTTTTTT CASSPRTDEKLFF
TRBJ2-2 . . TRBV7-3 TGTGCCAGCAGCCCCCGCCAGGGGACCGGGGAGCTGTTTTTT CASSPRQGTGELFF
TRBJ2-7 . . TRBV29-1 TGCAGCGCCGCGAGGTCCTGGGGTCGAAGGAACGAGCAGTACTTC CSAARSWGRRNEQYF
TRBJ2-1 TRBD2 . TRBV29-1 TGCAGCGCCGAGGGACTAGCGGGGTCCTACAATGAGCAGTTCTTC CSAEGLAGSYNEQFF
TRBJ2-7 TRBD1 . TRBV19 TGTGCCAGTAGTTTTCAGGGGGCGTCCCTCTACGAGCAGTACTTC CASSFQGASLYEQYF
TRBJ1-1 . . TRBV4-2 TGTGCCAGCAGCCAAGCCGAGGGGGACGGAACCCAAGCTTTCTTT CASSQAEGDGTQAFF
TRBJ1-1 . . TRBV19 TGTGCCAGTAGTATTCCGGGACCGCTCCGCACTGAAGCTTTCTTT CASSIPGPLRTEAFF
TRBJ1-4 . . TRBV29-1 TGCAGCGCCCGCGGTGGATATAATGAAAAACTGTTTTTT CSARGGYNEKLFF
TRBJ2-2 TRBD2 few TRBV4-1 TGCGCCAGCAGCCAAGCAGTAGCGGGCATACCGAACACCGGGGAGCTGTTTTTT CASSQAVAGIPNTGELFF
TRBJ1-2 . . TRBV28 TGTGCCAGCAGTCCCTCGGGGCTATTTAACTATGGCTACACCTTC CASSPSGLFNYGYTF
TRBJ1-1 . once TRBV7-2 TGTGCCAGCAGCTCACTTGGGGGGAACACTGAAGCTTTCTTT CASSSLGGNTEAFF
TRBJ1-1 . once TRBV5-4 TGTGCCAGCAGCTTGTATATGGCAGGGGTTGCTGAAGCTTTCTTT CASSLYMAGVAEAFF
TRBJ2-2 . . TRBV27 TGTGCCAGCAGTTTGTCTACGGCGAACACCGGGGAGCTGTTTTTT CASSLSTANTGELFF
TRBJ2-3 TRBD2 . TRBV28 TGTGCCAGCAGTTTATATGGCGGGGGGACCACAGATACGCAGTATTTT CASSLYGGGTTDTQYF
TRBJ1-3 . . TRBV6-5 TGTGCCAGCACCCTCGGCGGGCGGGGAAACACCATATATTTT CASTLGGRGNTIYF
TRBJ1-2 . few TRBV2 TGTGCCAGCAGCCTGGGACAAGCAAACTATGGCTACACCTTC CASSLGQANYGYTF
TRBJ2-1 . . TRBV7-2 TGTGCCAGCAGCGTGTTTCCGGGACCAGGGGATGAGCAGTTCTTC CASSVFPGPGDEQFF
TRBJ2-1 . . TRBV4-1 TGCGCCAGCAGCCAAGTAGATATGGGGCTACAATACAATGAGCAGTTCTTC CASSQVDMGLQYNEQFF
TRBJ2-7 TRBD1 . TRBV2 TGTGCCAGCACCGGACAGGCAACCTCCTCCTACGAGCAGTACTTC CASTGQATSSYEQYF
TRBJ1-2 . . TRBV29-1 TGCAGCGCCGGAACAGGGTTGCTCTATGGCTACACCTTC CSAGTGLLYGYTF
TRBJ1-2 . . TRBV6-1 TGTGCCAGCAGTGAGGGAACTCACAGGAATCAGGCCTATGGCTACACCTTC CASSEGTHRNQAYGYTF
TRBJ2-2 TRBD1 . TRBV29-1 TGCAGCGTTGATCGGGGACAGGGCACCGGGGAGCTGTTTTTT CSVDRGQGTGELFF
TRBJ2-1 TRBD2 once TRBV19 TGTGCCAGTAGTCCCATGGCTAGCGGGAGTCTAAATGAGCAGTTCTTC CASSPMASGSLNEQFF
TRBJ2-7 . once TRBV9 TGTGCCAGCAGCGTAGATTATCTAGGCGAGCAGTACTTC CASSVDYLGEQYF
TRBJ1-2 . . TRBV7-8 TGTGCCAGCAGCCCCCGTTTCTCCTTGGAGGGCTACACCTTC CASSPRFSLEGYTF
TRBJ2-3 . . TRBV19 TGTGCCAGTAGAGAGGTACTATCTAGCACAGATACGCAGTATTTT CASREVLSSTDTQYF
TRBJ2-7 TRBD2 . TRBV16 TGTGCCAGCAGCCAAAAGCGGGGGGCGGCCGAGCAGTACTTC CASSQKRGAAEQYF
TRBJ2-4 TRBD1 . TRBV5-1 TGCGCCAGCAGCGGACAGGGGACGAGGGACATTCAGTACTTC CASSGQGTRDIQYF